The 30 T cell receptor beta chains below come from one sample, sequenced in a study of blood T cell repertoires in COVID-19. The protocol was immunoSEQ multiplex PCR, while the TCRdb copy is restricted to in-frame clones and leaves out a portion. The table lists about 250,000 clones, approximately 85% of them singletons. Sequences were obtained from PBMCs or T cells enriched from blood (not recorded which). These receptors all come from a woman younger than 45 who had recovered from COVID-19.

This rearrangement joins TRBV14 to TRBJ2-2, with TRBD2 matching over 7 bases. CDR3 length: 19 residues. J lost 4 bases, V lost 0 bases, and 14 bases had no gene match. The germline V gene encodes CDR1 SGHDN and CDR2 FVKESK. The CDR3 protein is CASSQDIRSGIAVTGELFF. CDR3 sequence (DNA): TGTGCCAGCAGCCAAGATATACGAAGCGGGATTGCGGTCACCGGGGAGCTGTTTTTT.

This rearrangement joins TRBV30 to TRBJ1-5; unclear D gene. V shed 3 bases and J shed 0 bases, with 9 bases lying between them. The germline CDR1 and CDR2 sequences are GTSNPN and SVGIG (reference sequence). This CDR3 has 14 amino acids. The CDR3 is CAWSGVNSNQPQHF. The DNA of the CDR3 is TGTGCCTGGAGCGGGGTGAATAGCAATCAGCCCCAGCATTTT. Based on the CDR3 plus reference TRBV30 and TRBJ1-5, the full variable domain is SQTIHQWPATLVQPVGSPLSLECTVEGTSNPNLYWYRQAAGRGLQLLFYSVGIGQISSEVPQNLSASRPQDRQFILSSKKLLLSDSGFYLCAWSGVNSNQPQHFGDGTRLSIL.

J is TRBJ1-5 and V is TRBV14, with D tentatively TRBD1 (6 bases). V was cut by 1 base and J by 6 bases, with 13 bases left in between. This CDR3 spans 15 amino acids. Germline values: CDR1 SGHDN, CDR2 FVKESK. Here the CDR3 reads CASSQGPPGAQPQHF. CDR3 nucleotides: TGTGCCAGCAGCCAAGGTCCTCCAGGGGCTCAGCCCCAGCATTTT.

The chain combines TRBV7-9 with TRBJ2-5, with D maybe TRBD1 (5 bases). From germline, CDR1 is SEHNR and CDR2 FQNEAQ (reference sequence). The CDR3 extends over 15 amino acids. The ends were cut back, 3 bases at V and 1 base at J, with 12 bases in the middle. CDR3 bases: TGTGCCAGCAGCTTCTCGACAGCCTTCCAAGAGACCCAGTACTTC. Its protein product is CASSFSTAFQETQYF.

V gene TRBV19 combines with J gene TRBJ1-3, with 7 bases identical to TRBD1. The junction had 11 bases not matched to a gene; V was cut back by 4 bases and J by 2 bases. The CDR3 extends over 17 amino acids. CDR1 and CDR2 from the germline V gene are LNHDA and SQIVND (reference sequence). The CDR3 protein is CASSTDRVPTAGNTIYF. As DNA, the CDR3 is TGTGCCAGTAGTACCGACAGGGTCCCGACGGCTGGAAACACCATATATTTT.

This clone occurred once. The gene calls are TRBV30 and TRBJ1-4; D ambiguous. The V gene lost 3 bases and the J gene lost 8 bases, with 13 bases spanning the gap. The CDR3 contains 13 residues. Germline assignment: CDR1 GTSNPN and CDR2 SVGIG (reference sequence). This CDR3 reads CAWRRGGREKLFF. CDR3 in DNA: TGTGCCTGGAGGCGGGGTGGTAGGGAAAAACTGTTTTTT.

This clone was found many times. The genes are TRBV10-3 and TRBJ2-1; TRBD1 agrees at 7 bases. The CDR3 runs to 16 residues. Germline-derived CDR1 and CDR2 are ENHRY and SYGVKD. V shed 4 bases and J 9 bases; nucleotides not matched to a gene: 15. The CDR3 here is CAISGFGQGVKIEQFF. The CDR3 DNA follows: TGTGCCATCAGTGGATTTGGGCAGGGGGTTAAGATTGAGCAGTTCTTC.

The gene calls are TRBV28 and TRBJ1-2; 10 bases are shared with TRBD1. The CDR3 runs 16 residues. CDR1 and CDR2 from the germline V gene are MDHEN and SYDVKM. In DNA, the CDR3 is TGTGCTTCCCTAGGTACCGGGACAGGGGATAACTATGGCTACACCTTC. Protein: CASLGTGTGDNYGYTF.

The sample holds a few counts of this clone. V is TRBV5-6 and J is TRBJ1-5; 7 positions match TRBD1. Germline values: CDR1 SGHDT, CDR2 YYEEEE. The trim removed 7 bases at V and 2 bases at J, leaving 6 bases unmatched. The CDR3 runs 14 residues. DNA for the CDR3: TGTGCCAGCCAGACAGGGTTCGGCAATCAGCCCCAGCATTTT. Its translation is CASQTGFGNQPQHF.

This clone was seen a few times. V is TRBV7-8 and J is TRBJ2-7; 8 bases are shared with TRBD1. Looked up from germline, CDR1 is SGHVS and CDR2 is FQNEAQ. V lost 1 base to trimming and J lost 2 bases; unmatched junction nucleotides: 7. The CDR3 has 16 residues. This chain's CDR3 is CASSLGSTGGAYEQYF. CDR3 DNA sequence: TGTGCCAGCAGCTTAGGTAGTACAGGGGGTGCCTACGAGCAGTACTTC.

This clone occurred a few times. This chain connects TRBV12-3 or TRBV12-4 to TRBJ2-1; D uncertain. V shed 3 bases and J shed 8 bases, with 11 bases lying between them. This CDR3 comprises 13 residues. Here the CDR3 reads CASSFLEFDEQFF. For the CDR3, the DNA is TGTGCCAGCAGTTTCCTAGAATTCGATGAGCAGTTCTTC.

The chain combines TRBV21-1 with TRBJ1-2; the table calls TRBD1, which could not be checked here. TRBV21-1 is given as a pseudogene. The CDR3 covers 15 residues. The CDR3 DNA reads TGTGCCAGCAGCAAGGGGCTTATCACGGTTGATGGCTACACCTTC. Amino acid sequence: CASSKGLITVDGYTF.

This chain joins TRBV10-3 and TRBJ2-7, with D perhaps matching TRBD2 (6 bases). Germline V gene data show CDR1 as ENHRY and CDR2 as SYGVKD. The CDR3 totals 18 residues. V was clipped by 0 bases and J by 0 bases, with 18 bases between them. In nucleotides, the CDR3 is TGTGCCATCAGTGAGTCTCTAGCGTCCGCTTTGTTCTCCTACGAGCAGTACTTC. Encoded protein: CAISESLASALFSYEQYF.

The chain is built from TRBV24-1 and TRBJ2-2; 9 bases are a match to TRBD2. Germline CDR1 reads KGHDR; CDR2 reads SFDVKD. The CDR3 contains 15 residues. Trimming removed 9 bases from V and 4 bases from J; junction bases left unmatched: 8. The chain's CDR3 is CATHAGGAGTGELFF. CDR3 bases: TGTGCCACCCATGCGGGAGGGGCGGGCACCGGGGAGCTGTTTTTT.

The chain uses TRBV28 and TRBJ1-5; D gene ambiguous. The germline CDR1 and CDR2 sequences are MDHEN and SYDVKM. V lost 8 bases and J 6 bases, leaving 11 bases between the germline ends. The CDR3 extends over 12 amino acids. This chain's CDR3 is CASHNVAQPQHF. The CDR3 DNA sequence: TGTGCCAGCCACAATGTGGCTCAGCCCCAGCATTTT. Using reference TRBV28 and TRBJ1-5 for the parts outside the CDR3, the full variable domain is DVKVTQSSRYLVKRTGEKVFLECVQDMDHENMFWYRQDPGLGLRLIYFSYDVKMKEKGDIPEGYSVSREKKERFSLILESASTNQTSMYLCASHNVAQPQHFGDGTRLSIL.

V is TRBV7-9 and J is TRBJ1-4; 8 positions match TRBD1. This CDR3 comprises 14 residues. The V and J ends lost 6 bases and 8 bases, in that order; junction bases with no gene match: 8. Germline V gives CDR1 SEHNR, CDR2 FQNEAQ (reference sequence). CDR3 loop: CASSPGQGKEKLFF. CDR3 bases: TGTGCCAGCAGTCCTGGACAGGGAAAGGAAAAACTGTTTTTT.

The J gene is TRBJ1-1, the V gene TRBV21-1. TRBV21-1 is a pseudogene segment. There are 14 residues in the CDR3. The CDR3 region has the DNA TGTGCCAGCAGCAAAGAAGTTTCGTTAGATGAAGCTTTCTTT. This codes for CASSKEVSLDEAFF.

The CDR3 region is CASSLGGYGYTF. In DNA, the CDR3 is TGTGCCAGCAGCTTGGGGGGTTATGGCTACACCTTC. The chain couples TRBV11-2 to TRBJ1-2, with D perhaps TRBD1 (5 bases). The CDR3 is 12 residues long. The germline V gene encodes CDR1 SGHAT and CDR2 FQNNGV. The V end lost 3 bases, the J end lost 5 bases, and 7 bases lay between the germline ends. Full variable domain (outside the CDR3, taken from reference TRBV11-2 and TRBJ1-2): EAGVAQSPRYKIIEKRQSVAFWCNPISGHATLYWYQQILGQGPKLLIQFQNNGVVDDSQLPKDRFSAERLKGVDSTLKIQPAKLEDSAVYLCASSLGGYGYTFGSGTRLTVV.

This rearrangement joins TRBV7-2 to TRBJ2-1; D gene unclear. Per the germline V gene, CDR1 is SGHTA and CDR2 is FQGNSA. With 8 bases removed from V and 0 bases from J, the gap between germline ends came to 14 bases. This CDR3 comprises 15 residues. The CDR3 region has the DNA TGTGCCAGCCGCGACAACCCTTCCTCCTACAATGAGCAGTTCTTC. This gives the protein CASRDNPSSYNEQFF.

A word on this clone: This may arise from a read error, as a much more abundant clone is one base away. The chain couples TRBV18 to TRBJ1-3; D gene ambiguous. CDR3 length equals 15 residues. V lost 0 bases to trimming and J lost 0 bases, with 6 bases between them. The germline CDR1 and CDR2 sequences are KGHSH and LQKENI. The CDR3 DNA is TGTGCCAGCTCACCACCGGTGAGCTCTGGAAACACCATATATTTT. Its translation is CASSPPVSSGNTIYF.

The genes are TRBV5-1 and TRBJ1-1; 7 bases align to TRBD1. Trimming removed 4 bases from V and 7 bases from J; junction bases left unmatched: 7. Germline V gene data show CDR1 as SGHRS and CDR2 as YFSETQ. The CDR3 extends over 13 amino acids. This chain's CDR3 is CASSAYRDSEAFF. CDR3 nucleotide sequence: TGCGCCAGCAGCGCTTACCGGGACAGTGAAGCTTTCTTT.

The chain links TRBV5-5 to TRBJ1-5; D uncertain. This CDR3 spans 15 amino acids. CDR1 and CDR2 from the germline V gene are SGHKS and YYEKEE (reference sequence). Trimming left V 0 bases short and J 4 bases short, with 11 bases between. In DNA, the CDR3 is TGTGCCAGCAGCTTGGCCCTGCCTAAAAATCAGCCCCAGCATTTT. Its protein product is CASSLALPKNQPQHF.

The V gene is TRBV10-3, the J gene TRBJ1-5, with TRBD1 matching 10 bases. CDR1 and CDR2 (germline): ENHRY, SYGVKD. The junction had 5 bases not matched to a gene; V was cut back by 5 bases and J by 4 bases. This CDR3 spans 15 amino acids. The CDR3, as DNA: TGTGCCATCAGTATCGGACAGGGGGATAATCAGCCCCAGCATTTT. Its protein is CAISIGQGDNQPQHF.

This clone has only one observation. This chain joins TRBV7-3 and TRBJ2-3; D ambiguous. V lost 7 bases to trimming and J lost 0 bases, with 11 bases between them. This CDR3 is built from 14 residues. Germline assignment: CDR1 SGHTA and CDR2 FQGTGA. CDR3 DNA sequence: TGTGCCAGCAACGGCGGAGCTAGCACAGATACGCAGTATTTT. Translating gives CASNGGASTDTQYF.

This sequence joins TRBV28 and TRBJ2-5, with 9 bases identical to TRBD1. Trimming took 4 bases from V and 2 from J; bases not matched to a gene: 5. This CDR3 contains 15 residues. Germline V gene sequence: CDR1 MDHEN, CDR2 SYDVKM. CDR3 residues: CASSYDRGWQETQYF. In nucleotides, the CDR3 is TGTGCCAGCAGTTATGACAGGGGGTGGCAAGAGACCCAGTACTTC.

This chain uses TRBV19 with TRBJ1-2, with 10 bases matching TRBD1. Trimming took 11 bases from V and 8 from J; bases not matched to a gene: 17. This CDR3 has 15 residues. CDR1 and CDR2 (germline): LNHDA, SQIVND (reference sequence). CDR3 in DNA: TGTGCCGCTAAAGACCCCGGGACAGGGGTTGACGGCTACACCTTC. This codes for CAAKDPGTGVDGYTF. Full variable domain (missing parts from reference TRBV19 and TRBJ1-2): DGGITQSPKYLFRKEGQNVTLSCEQNLNHDAMYWYRQDPGQGLRLIYYSQIVNDFQKGDIAEGYSVSREKKESFPLTVTSAQKNPTAFYLCAAKDPGTGVDGYTFGSGTRLTVV.

This chain uses TRBV28 with TRBJ2-7, with a possible D match to TRBD1 (6 bases). Germline V gene lookup returns CDR1 MDHEN and CDR2 SYDVKM. The CDR3 sequence is 13 residues long. The germline V and J ends were trimmed by 6 bases and 5 bases, with 14 bases remaining between them. CDR3 residues: CASRYPDSHEQYF. The CDR3, as DNA: TGTGCCAGCAGATACCCGGACAGTCACGAGCAGTACTTC.

The chain joins TRBV19 to TRBJ2-1; D is uncertain. Germline CDR1 LNHDA, CDR2 SQIVND (reference sequence). V was pared by 3 bases and J by 6 bases, with 9 bases between. There are 13 residues in the CDR3. CDR3 in DNA: TGTGCCAGTAGTATTCAGCGAGGCAATGAGCAGTTCTTC. This translates into CASSIQRGNEQFF.

The gene calls are TRBV2 and TRBJ2-3; 10 bases are a match to TRBD2. The germline V gene has CDR1 SNHLY and CDR2 FYNNEI. The trim removed 2 bases at V and 3 bases at J, leaving 5 bases unmatched. The CDR3 runs 16 residues. In DNA, the CDR3 is TGTGCCAGCAGTGAAATGGGACTAGCGACGACAGATACGCAGTATTTT. Protein product: CASSEMGLATTDTQYF.

In this sample, this clone turned up once. The rearrangement uses TRBV7-2 and TRBJ1-1, with D perhaps matching TRBD1 (5 bases). CDR3 length: 14 residues. The germline V gene has CDR1 SGHTA and CDR2 FQGNSA. Trimming shortened V by 2 bases and J by 4 bases, and 11 bases separated the two germline ends. Here the CDR3 DNA reads TGTGCCAGCAGCTTACAGGCAGGGCCCACTGAAGCTTTCTTT. This codes for CASSLQAGPTEAFF.